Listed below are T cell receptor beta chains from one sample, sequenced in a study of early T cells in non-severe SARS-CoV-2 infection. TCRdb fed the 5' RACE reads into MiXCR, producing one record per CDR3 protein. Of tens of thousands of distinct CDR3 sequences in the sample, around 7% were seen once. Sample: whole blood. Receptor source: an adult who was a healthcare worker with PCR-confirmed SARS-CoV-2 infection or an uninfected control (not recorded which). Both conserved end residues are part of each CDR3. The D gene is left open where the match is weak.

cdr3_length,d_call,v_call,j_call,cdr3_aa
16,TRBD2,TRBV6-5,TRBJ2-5,CASSFQLAGVGETQYF
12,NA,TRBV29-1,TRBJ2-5,CSVEGTEKTQYF
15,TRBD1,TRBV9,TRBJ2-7,CASSVQGADIYEQYF
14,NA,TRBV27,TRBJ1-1,CASSSYGRNTEAFF
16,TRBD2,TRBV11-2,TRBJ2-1,CASSQTSGNMYNEQFF
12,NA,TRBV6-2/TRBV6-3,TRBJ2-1,CASSFTSNEQFF
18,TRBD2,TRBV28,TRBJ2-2,CASSYPGLAGIGTGELFF
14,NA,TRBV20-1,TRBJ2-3,CSAKSGSTTDTQYF
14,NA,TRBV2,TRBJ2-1,CASRSKALRNEQFF
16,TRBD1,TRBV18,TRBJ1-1,CASSPPDRSLSTEAFF
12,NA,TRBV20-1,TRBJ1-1,CSASRTNTEAFF
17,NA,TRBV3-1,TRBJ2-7,CASSQSGGTGVAYEQYF
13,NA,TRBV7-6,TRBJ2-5,CASSEATPRSQYF
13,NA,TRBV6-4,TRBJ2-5,CASSALQGETQYF
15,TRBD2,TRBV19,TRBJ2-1,CASSHTSGRANEQFF